The 31 T cell receptor beta chains given below trace back to one sample, sequenced in a study of T-cell reconstitution after alpha-beta-depleted transplantation in children. TCRbeta library preparation incorporated unique molecular identifiers. TCRdb itself ran the PCR reads through MiXCR, one entry per CDR3 protein. The data hold a few hundred thousand distinct CDR3 sequences, with 20% to 30% observed a single time. This material consisted of PBMCs, taken before TCRalphabeta/CD19-depleted stem cell transplant. The receptors here all came from a boy under three years old with Wiskott-Aldrich syndrome, due to receive a stem cell transplant.

This clonotype was seen a handful of times. V gene TRBV5-1 combines with J gene TRBJ2-1, with TRBD2 identical over 9 bases. The CDR3 runs 15 residues. Per germline, CDR1 SGHRS and CDR2 YFSETQ. V lost 4 bases to trimming and J lost 7 bases; unmatched junction nucleotides: 9. CDR3 sequence (DNA): TGCGCCAGCAGCCTTAAGGCTAGCGGGACGAATGAGCAGTTCTTC. It specifies CASSLKASGTNEQFF.

The rearrangement uses TRBV20-1 and TRBJ2-4; a possible D gene is TRBD2 (6 bases). The CDR3 is 13 residues long. The V end was cut by 5 bases, the J end by 0 bases, with 8 bases between. Germline CDR1 reads DFQATT; CDR2 reads SNEGSKA (reference sequence). CDR3 sequence: CSARGVAKNIQYF. CDR3 in DNA: TGCAGTGCTCGCGGGGTAGCCAAAAACATTCAGTACTTC.

The chain couples TRBV29-1 to TRBJ2-7, with a tentative D call TRBD1 (6 bases). V lost 4 bases to trimming and J lost 2 bases, with 9 bases between them. The CDR3 sequence is 12 residues long. Per the germline V gene, CDR1 is SQVTM and CDR2 is ANQGSEA. CDR3 sequence reads: CSVVGAPYEQYF. The CDR3 bases are TGCAGCGTTGTGGGGGCCCCCTACGAGCAGTACTTC.

The sample holds one count of this clonotype. The V and J genes are TRBV20-1 and TRBJ2-7, with 9 bases identical to TRBD2. With V trimmed by 3 bases and J by 2 bases, 5 bases remained unmatched. This CDR3 spans 14 amino acids. Germline V lookup: CDR1 DFQATT, CDR2 SNEGSKA (reference sequence). The CDR3, as DNA: TGCAGTGCTAGCGGACTAGCGCAGACCTACGAGCAGTACTTC. Protein sequence: CSASGLAQTYEQYF.

This chain uses TRBV5-1 with TRBJ2-5, with unresolved D. CDR1 is SGHRS, CDR2 YFSETQ, per germline. The CDR3 is 13 amino acids. Trimming removed 2 bases from V and 5 bases from J, with 10 bases in between. The CDR3 sequence is CASSFNSMETQYF. The CDR3 region has the DNA TGCGCCAGCAGCTTTAATAGTATGGAGACCCAGTACTTC.

The rearrangement links TRBV5-1 to TRBJ2-2; TRBD2 matches 8 bases. The germline V gene encodes CDR1 SGHRS and CDR2 YFSETQ. The CDR3 is 15 amino acids. V gave up 1 base and J gave up 5 bases; unmatched junction bases: 4. CDR3 coding DNA: TGCGCCAGCAGCTTGAAGGCTAGCGGGACCGGGGAGCTGTTTTTT. Translating gives CASSLKASGTGELFF.

The rearrangement links TRBV10-3 to TRBJ1-5; D is undetermined. This CDR3 is built from 14 residues. Germline lookup yields CDR1 ENHRY and CDR2 SYGVKD. Trimming stripped 2 bases from V and 4 bases from J, with 9 bases between. This CDR3 reads CAISEIGSNQPQHF. In DNA form, the CDR3 reads TGTGCCATCAGTGAGATAGGTTCGAATCAGCCCCAGCATTTT.

The rearrangement joins TRBV27 to TRBJ2-7, with D uncertain. Germline V gene sequence: CDR1 MNHEY, CDR2 SMNVEV (reference sequence). CDR3 size: 17 residues. V dropped 6 bases and J dropped 2 bases, with 23 bases sitting between them. CDR3 protein: CASSPTDKTYMPYEQYF. The CDR3 nucleotides are TGTGCCAGCAGCCCCACTGACAAGACCTATATGCCCTACGAGCAGTACTTC.

The gene calls are TRBV11-2 and TRBJ2-1, with D perhaps matching TRBD2 (6 bases). CDR1 is SGHAT, CDR2 FQNNGV, per germline. The V gene lost 4 bases and the J gene lost 8 bases, with 18 bases spanning the gap. This CDR3 region has 15 residues. CDR3 amino acids: CASSSTGGGSDEQFF. The CDR3, as DNA: TGTGCCAGCAGCTCCACCGGGGGTGGGTCCGATGAGCAGTTCTTC.

This clonotype was found a few times. The V gene is TRBV15, the J gene TRBJ2-5, with 7 nucleotides matching TRBD2. V lost 3 bases to trimming and J lost 1 base; unmatched junction nucleotides: 8. This CDR3 has 16 residues. CDR1 is LNHNV and CDR2 is YYDKDF in the germline V gene (reference sequence). In nucleotides, the CDR3 is TGTGCCACCAGCAGTATAGCGGGCAGGCCCCAAGAGACCCAGTACTTC. This gives the protein CATSSIAGRPQETQYF.

This clonotype was seen a handful of times. V and J are TRBV5-5 and TRBJ2-7; D is uncertain. Germline V gene sequence: CDR1 SGHKS, CDR2 YYEKEE (reference sequence). This CDR3 has 13 residues. The ends were cut back, 2 bases at V and 5 bases at J, with 11 bases in the middle. The CDR3 reads CASSLARIHEQYF. CDR3 nucleotides: TGTGCCAGCAGCTTAGCCAGGATACACGAGCAGTACTTC.

In this sample, this clonotype turned up a few times. This chain joins TRBV5-1 and TRBJ1-1; TRBD1 might be the D (5 bases). The V end was cut by 3 bases, the J end by 0 bases, with 9 bases between. The CDR3 has 14 amino acids. Germline CDR1 SGHRS, CDR2 YFSETQ. The CDR3 sequence: CASSSVGVNTEAFF. For the CDR3, the DNA is TGCGCCAGCAGCTCGGTAGGGGTGAACACTGAAGCTTTCTTT.

The rearrangement joins TRBV5-1 to TRBJ2-3; D gene unclear. In germline, CDR1 is SGHRS, CDR2 YFSETQ. CDR3 length: 13 residues. The V gene lost 0 bases and the J gene lost 3 bases, with 5 bases spanning the gap. In DNA, the CDR3 is TGCGCCAGCAGCTTGGATGTTACAGATACGCAGTATTTT. It translates to CASSLDVTDTQYF.

This clonotype has a handful of counts. The chain recombines TRBV7-2 with TRBJ2-3, with D perhaps TRBD1 (5 bases). Per germline, CDR1 SGHTA and CDR2 FQGNSA. Trimming took 1 base from V and 3 from J, leaving 11 bases between them. The CDR3 length is 15 residues. The CDR3 loop reads CASSLVVGRTDTQYF. The CDR3 DNA is TGTGCCAGCAGCTTAGTGGTGGGGCGGACAGATACGCAGTATTTT.

The rearrangement joins TRBV14 to TRBJ1-2; D may be TRBD1 (5 bases). This CDR3 has 14 amino acids. Trimming pared 4 bases from V and 3 bases from J, leaving 12 bases between. The germline CDR1 and CDR2 sequences are SGHDN and FVKESK. The CDR3 region is CASSLIGADYGYTF. DNA for the CDR3: TGTGCCAGCAGCCTCATAGGGGCGGACTATGGCTACACCTTC.

This clonotype was detected only a few times. The rearrangement links TRBV7-2 to TRBJ2-7; tentatively, D is TRBD2 (6 bases). The CDR3 extends over 14 amino acids. CDR1 and CDR2 (germline): SGHTA, FQGNSA. The V end was cut by 6 bases, the J end by 5 bases, with 17 bases between. CDR3 amino acids: CASRRDPMWDEQYF. CDR3 sequence (DNA): TGTGCCAGCAGGCGGGATCCGATGTGGGACGAGCAGTACTTC.

This clonotype appeared a few times. The chain is built from TRBV11-2 and TRBJ1-5, with D tentatively TRBD1 (6 bases). The CDR3 contains 13 residues. The V gene lost 4 bases and the J gene lost 6 bases, with 10 bases spanning the gap. Germline CDR1 and CDR2: SGHAT and FQNNGV. CDR3: CASSWGPGQPQHF. The CDR3 region has the DNA TGTGCCAGCAGCTGGGGGCCGGGTCAGCCCCAGCATTTT.

There are a few counts of this clonotype. The chain employs TRBV28 and TRBJ2-1; 11 bases agree with TRBD2. The CDR3 is made up of 16 amino acids. V was pared by 5 bases and J by 6 bases, with 9 bases of the junction left unmatched. Germline V gene sequence: CDR1 MDHEN, CDR2 SYDVKM. The CDR3 DNA reads TGTGCCAGCAGTCCGCGGTCTAGCGGGAGGATCAATGAGCAGTTCTTC. Amino acid sequence: CASSPRSSGRINEQFF.

The rearrangement links TRBV7-2 to TRBJ1-1, with 7 bases that match TRBD1. Germline V lookup: CDR1 SGHTA, CDR2 FQGNSA. V dropped 0 bases and J dropped 11; count of bases not matched to a gene: 15. The CDR3 is 16 residues long. The CDR3 here is CASSLAARGFSLTAFF. CDR3 nucleotide sequence: TGTGCCAGCAGCTTAGCGGCCAGGGGGTTCTCTCTGACTGCTTTCTTT.

V usage is TRBV18 and J usage is TRBJ1-1; D might be TRBD1 (5 bases). Germline CDR1 reads KGHSH; CDR2 reads LQKENI. The length of the CDR3 is 14 residues. V shed 2 bases and J shed 5 bases, with 12 bases lying between them. CDR3 region: CASSPTKGDTEAFF. The CDR3 nucleotides read TGTGCCAGCTCACCAACGAAAGGGGATACTGAAGCTTTCTTT.

The V and J genes are TRBV9 and TRBJ2-1, with 9 bases lining up with TRBD2. J was trimmed by 5 bases and V by 2 bases; bases with no gene match: 8. CDR3 size: 16 residues. CDR1 is SGDLS, CDR2 YYNGEE, per germline. The CDR3 is CASSVTSGPGHNEQFF. Written as DNA, the CDR3 is TGTGCCAGCAGCGTGACTAGCGGCCCGGGCCACAATGAGCAGTTCTTC.

This clonotype was seen only a few times. The CDR3 reads CASSPLPGGYNEQFF. In DNA, the CDR3 is TGCGCCAGCAGCCCCCTCCCCGGCGGATACAATGAGCAGTTCTTC. This chain links TRBV5-1 with TRBJ2-1; no reliable D call. CDR1 is SGHRS and CDR2 is YFSETQ in the germline V gene. The length of the CDR3 is 15 residues. Deletions cut 4 bases from V and 4 bases from J, with 15 bases between.

J is TRBJ2-7 and V is TRBV19, with 10 bases that match TRBD2. Germline V gene data show CDR1 as LNHDA and CDR2 as SQIVND (reference sequence). The V gene end was trimmed by 7 bases and the J gene end by 0 bases; junction bases not matched to a gene: 0. CDR3 length equals 13 residues. The CDR3 DNA follows: TGTGCCAGTACTAGCGGGAGCTCCTACGAGCAGTACTTC. It codes for CASTSGSSYEQYF. Full variable domain (missing parts from reference TRBV19 and TRBJ2-7): DGGITQSPKYLFRKEGQNVTLSCEQNLNHDAMYWYRQDPGQGLRLIYYSQIVNDFQKGDIAEGYSVSREKKESFPLTVTSAQKNPTAFYLCASTSGSSYEQYFGPGTRLTVT.

This clonotype has more than one count but fewer than ten. The chain links TRBV20-1 to TRBJ2-7, with D maybe TRBD2 (6 bases). The CDR3 consists of 13 residues. V lost 5 bases and J lost 3, with 14 bases in between. Germline assignment: CDR1 DFQATT and CDR2 SNEGSKA (reference sequence). CDR3 residues: CSALLTGDYEQYF. DNA of the CDR3: TGCAGTGCTCTCCTCACGGGAGACTACGAGCAGTACTTC.

The V call is TRBV4-1, the J call TRBJ1-6; TRBD1 is a possible D gene (6 bases). The germline V and J ends were trimmed by 3 bases and 7 bases, with 13 bases remaining between them. The CDR3 contains 15 residues. The germline CDR1 and CDR2 sequences are MGHRA and YSYEKL. The DNA for the CDR3 is TGCGCCAGCAGCCATAGTGTCCAGGGGAATTCACCCCTCCACTTT. This translates into CASSHSVQGNSPLHF.

This clonotype was seen a few times. The chain carries TRBV5-1 and TRBJ2-7, with 7 bases lining up with TRBD1. The V segment lost 7 bases and the J segment 0 bases; nucleotides outside the gene matches: 16. Germline V CDR1 and CDR2: SGHRS, YFSETQ. This CDR3 is built from 17 residues. This CDR3 is CASGPTYTGVSSYEQYF. CDR3 bases: TGCGCCAGCGGGCCAACGTACACAGGGGTTAGCTCCTACGAGCAGTACTTC.

The chain employs TRBV20-1 and TRBJ1-2; unclear D gene. V was trimmed by 5 bases and J by 3 bases, leaving 13 bases between them. CDR3 length: 13 amino acids. The germline V gene has CDR1 DFQATT and CDR2 SNEGSKA (reference sequence). The CDR3 region has the DNA TGCAGTGCTCGGATGGGGAAGGACTATGGCTACACCTTC. Residues: CSARMGKDYGYTF.

This clonotype showed up just a few times. The V gene is TRBV27, the J gene TRBJ2-1, with D possibly being TRBD2 (6 bases). The V gene's germline CDR1 is MNHEY and CDR2 SMNVEV (reference sequence). This CDR3 region has 18 residues. V was trimmed by 3 bases and J by 4 bases, leaving 22 bases between them. CDR3 bases: TGTGCCAGCAGTTTCGTTTTCTTTGGTTGCGGGGCGTACAATGAGCAGTTCTTC. This codes for CASSFVFFGCGAYNEQFF.

The count of this clonotype is one. This chain uses TRBV20-1 with TRBJ1-1; D remains unclear. With 0 bases removed from V and 0 bases from J, the gap between germline ends came to 8 bases. CDR1 and CDR2 (germline): DFQATT, SNEGSKA (reference sequence). The CDR3 spans 14 residues. The CDR3 coding sequence is TGCAGTGCTAGAGAACTGACCCTGAACACTGAAGCTTTCTTT. Protein: CSARELTLNTEAFF.

The table lists this clonotype with a few counts. The chain couples TRBV6-2 or TRBV6-3 to TRBJ2-2; D might be TRBD1 or TRBD2, each matching 5 bases. Trimming left V 7 bases short and J 5 bases short, with 14 bases between. The germline V gene has CDR1 MNHEY and CDR2 SVGEGT. This CDR3 comprises 14 residues. CDR3 loop: CASTRQTTTGELFF. The CDR3, as DNA: TGTGCCAGCACTCGACAGACTACAACCGGGGAGCTGTTTTTT.

This clonotype appeared a single time. The chain employs TRBV12-3 or TRBV12-4 and TRBJ1-2, with no clear D. Between the trimmed V and J ends, which lost 5 bases and 1 base, there was a span of 17 bases. There are 16 residues in the CDR3. The CDR3 here is CASSPGPEELNYGYTF. In nucleotides, the CDR3 is TGTGCCAGCAGTCCGGGCCCAGAGGAGCTTAACTATGGCTACACCTTC.